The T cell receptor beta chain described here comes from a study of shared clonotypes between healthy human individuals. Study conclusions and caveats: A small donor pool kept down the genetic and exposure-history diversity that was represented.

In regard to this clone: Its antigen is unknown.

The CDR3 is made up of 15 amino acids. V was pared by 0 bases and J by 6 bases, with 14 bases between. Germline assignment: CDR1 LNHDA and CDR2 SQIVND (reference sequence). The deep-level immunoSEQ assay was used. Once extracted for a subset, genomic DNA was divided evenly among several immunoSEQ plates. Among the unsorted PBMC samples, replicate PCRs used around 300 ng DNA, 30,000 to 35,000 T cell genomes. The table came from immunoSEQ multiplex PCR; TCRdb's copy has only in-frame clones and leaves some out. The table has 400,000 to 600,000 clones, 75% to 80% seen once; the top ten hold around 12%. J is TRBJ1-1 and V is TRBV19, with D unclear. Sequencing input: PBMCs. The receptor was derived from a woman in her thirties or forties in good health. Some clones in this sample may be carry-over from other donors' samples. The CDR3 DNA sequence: TGTGCCAGTAGTATAGATCATCGGGTTGACGCTGAAGCTTTCTTT. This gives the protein CASSIDHRVDAEAFF.